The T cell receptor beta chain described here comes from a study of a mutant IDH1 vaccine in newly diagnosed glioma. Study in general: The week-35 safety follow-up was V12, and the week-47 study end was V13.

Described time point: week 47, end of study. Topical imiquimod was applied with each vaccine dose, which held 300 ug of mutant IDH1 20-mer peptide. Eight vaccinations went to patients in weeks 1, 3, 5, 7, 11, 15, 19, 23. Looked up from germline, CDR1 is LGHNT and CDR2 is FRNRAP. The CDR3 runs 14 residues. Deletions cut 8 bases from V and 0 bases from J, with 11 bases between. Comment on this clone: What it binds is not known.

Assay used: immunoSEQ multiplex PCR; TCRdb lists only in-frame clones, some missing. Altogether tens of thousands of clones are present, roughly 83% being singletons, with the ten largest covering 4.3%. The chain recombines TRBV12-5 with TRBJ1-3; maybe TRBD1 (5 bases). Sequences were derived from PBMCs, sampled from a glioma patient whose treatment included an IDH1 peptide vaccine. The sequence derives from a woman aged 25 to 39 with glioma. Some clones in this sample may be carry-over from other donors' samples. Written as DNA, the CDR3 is TGTGCTAGTTCCCAAGGGACCTCTGGAAACACCATATATTTT. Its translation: CASSQGTSGNTIYF. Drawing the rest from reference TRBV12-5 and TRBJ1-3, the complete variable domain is DARVTQTPRHKVTEMGQEVTMRCQPILGHNTVFWYRQTMMQGLELLAYFRNRAPLDDSGMPKDRFSAEMPDATLATLKIQPSEPRDSAVYFCASSQGTSGNTIYFGEGSWLTVV.